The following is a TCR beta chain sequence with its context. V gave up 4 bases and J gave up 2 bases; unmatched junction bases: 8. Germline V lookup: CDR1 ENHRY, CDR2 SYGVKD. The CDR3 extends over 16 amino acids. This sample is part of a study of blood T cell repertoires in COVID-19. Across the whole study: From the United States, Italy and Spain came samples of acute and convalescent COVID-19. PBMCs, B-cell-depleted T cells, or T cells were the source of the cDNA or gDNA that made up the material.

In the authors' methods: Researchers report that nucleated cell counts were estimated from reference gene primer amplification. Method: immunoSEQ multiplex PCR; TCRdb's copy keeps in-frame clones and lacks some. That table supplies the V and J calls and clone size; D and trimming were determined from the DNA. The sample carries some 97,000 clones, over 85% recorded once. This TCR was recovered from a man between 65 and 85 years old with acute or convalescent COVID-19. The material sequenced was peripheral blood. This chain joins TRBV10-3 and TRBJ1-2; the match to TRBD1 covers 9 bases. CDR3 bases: TGTGCCATCAGTGGCCTAGAGGGGACAGGGAACTATGGCTACACCTTC. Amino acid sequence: CAISGLEGTGNYGYTF.